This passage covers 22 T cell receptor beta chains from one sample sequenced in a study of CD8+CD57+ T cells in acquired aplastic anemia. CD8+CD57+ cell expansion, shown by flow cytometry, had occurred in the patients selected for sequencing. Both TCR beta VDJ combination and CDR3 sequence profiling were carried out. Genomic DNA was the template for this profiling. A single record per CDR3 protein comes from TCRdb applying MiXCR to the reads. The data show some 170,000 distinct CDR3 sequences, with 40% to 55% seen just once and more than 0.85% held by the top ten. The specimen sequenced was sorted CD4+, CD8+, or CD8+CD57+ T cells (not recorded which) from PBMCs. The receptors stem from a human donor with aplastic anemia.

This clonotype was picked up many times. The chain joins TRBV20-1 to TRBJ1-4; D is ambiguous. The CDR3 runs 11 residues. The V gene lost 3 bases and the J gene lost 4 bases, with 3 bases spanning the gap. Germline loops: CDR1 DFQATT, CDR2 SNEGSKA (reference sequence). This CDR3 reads CSARRNEKLFF. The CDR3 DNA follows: TGCAGTGCTAGGCGTAATGAAAAACTGTTTTTT.

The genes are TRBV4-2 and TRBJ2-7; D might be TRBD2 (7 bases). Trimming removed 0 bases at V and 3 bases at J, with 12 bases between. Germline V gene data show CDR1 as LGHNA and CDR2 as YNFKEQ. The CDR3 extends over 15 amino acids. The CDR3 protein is CASSQDIGGLYEQYF. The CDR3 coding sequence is TGTGCCAGCAGCCAAGATATCGGGGGGCTCTACGAGCAGTACTTC.

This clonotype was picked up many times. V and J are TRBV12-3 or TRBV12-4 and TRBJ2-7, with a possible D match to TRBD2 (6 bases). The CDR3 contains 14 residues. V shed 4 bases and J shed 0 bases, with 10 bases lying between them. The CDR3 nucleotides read TGTGCCAGCAGTTCGGGACTGGGCTCCTACGAGCAGTACTTC. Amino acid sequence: CASSSGLGSYEQYF.

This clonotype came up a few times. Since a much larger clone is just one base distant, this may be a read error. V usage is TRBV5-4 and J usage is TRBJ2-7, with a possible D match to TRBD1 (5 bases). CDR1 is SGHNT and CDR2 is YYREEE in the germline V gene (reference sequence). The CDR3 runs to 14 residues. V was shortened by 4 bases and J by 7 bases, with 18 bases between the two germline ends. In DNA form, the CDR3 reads TGTGCCAGCAGCGCGGTAGGCAGGGAAGGGGAGCAGTACTTC. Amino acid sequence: CASSAVGREGEQYF.

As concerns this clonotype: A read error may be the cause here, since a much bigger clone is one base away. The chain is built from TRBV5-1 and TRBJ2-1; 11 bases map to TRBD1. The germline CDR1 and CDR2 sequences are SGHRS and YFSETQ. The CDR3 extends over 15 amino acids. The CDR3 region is CDSSGGQGAANEQFF. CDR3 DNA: TGCGACAGCAGCGGCGGACAGGGGGCGGCTAATGAGCAGTTCTTC.

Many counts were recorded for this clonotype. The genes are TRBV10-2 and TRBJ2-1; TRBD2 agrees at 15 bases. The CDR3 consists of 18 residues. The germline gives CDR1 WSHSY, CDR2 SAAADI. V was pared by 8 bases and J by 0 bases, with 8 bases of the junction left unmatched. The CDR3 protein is CASAGTSGGSFSYNEQFF. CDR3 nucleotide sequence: TGCGCCAGCGCAGGGACTAGCGGGGGGTCCTTCTCCTACAATGAGCAGTTCTTC.

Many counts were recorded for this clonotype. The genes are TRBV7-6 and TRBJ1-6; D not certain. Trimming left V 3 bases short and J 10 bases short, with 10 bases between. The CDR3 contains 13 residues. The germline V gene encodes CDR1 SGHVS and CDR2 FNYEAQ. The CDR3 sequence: CASSLSVESPLHF. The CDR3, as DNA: TGTGCCAGCAGCTTGTCGGTAGAATCACCCCTCCACTTT.

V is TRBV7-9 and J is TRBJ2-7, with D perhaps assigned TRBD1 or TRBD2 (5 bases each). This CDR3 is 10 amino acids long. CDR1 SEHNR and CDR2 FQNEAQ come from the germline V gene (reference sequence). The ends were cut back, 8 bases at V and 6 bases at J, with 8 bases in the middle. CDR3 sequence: CASGGSEQYF. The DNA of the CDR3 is TGTGCCAGCGGGGGTTCCGAGCAGTACTTC.

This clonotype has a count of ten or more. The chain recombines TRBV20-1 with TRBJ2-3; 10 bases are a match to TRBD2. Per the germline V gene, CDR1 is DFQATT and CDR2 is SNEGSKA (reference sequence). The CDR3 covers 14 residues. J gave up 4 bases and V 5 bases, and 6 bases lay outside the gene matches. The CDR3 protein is CSAPSSGGADTQYF. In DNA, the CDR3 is TGCAGTGCTCCCTCTAGCGGGGGAGCAGATACGCAGTATTTT.

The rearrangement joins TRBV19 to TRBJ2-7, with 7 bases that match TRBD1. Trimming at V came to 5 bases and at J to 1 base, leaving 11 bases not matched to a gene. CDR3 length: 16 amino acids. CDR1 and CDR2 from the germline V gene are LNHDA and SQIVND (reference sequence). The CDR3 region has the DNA TGTGCCAGTAGTGCACCCGACCTACAGGGGTCCTACGAGCAGTACTTC. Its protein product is CASSAPDLQGSYEQYF.

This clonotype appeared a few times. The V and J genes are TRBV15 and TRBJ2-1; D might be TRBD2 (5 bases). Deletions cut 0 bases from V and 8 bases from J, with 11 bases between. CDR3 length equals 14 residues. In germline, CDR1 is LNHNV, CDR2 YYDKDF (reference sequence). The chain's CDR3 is CATSRDRGIDEQFF. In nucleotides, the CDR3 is TGTGCCACCAGCAGAGATCGAGGGATTGATGAGCAGTTCTTC.

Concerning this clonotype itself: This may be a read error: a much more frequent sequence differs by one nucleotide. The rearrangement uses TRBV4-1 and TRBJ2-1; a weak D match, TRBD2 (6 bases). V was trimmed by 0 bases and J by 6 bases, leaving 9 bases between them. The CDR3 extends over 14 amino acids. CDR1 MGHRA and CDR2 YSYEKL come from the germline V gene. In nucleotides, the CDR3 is TGCGCCAGCAGCCAAGAACCTAGCGCCAATGAGCAGTTCTTC. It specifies CASSQEPSANEQFF.

The CDR3 loop reads CAIRGGTGSYEQYF. CDR3 coding DNA: TGTGCCATCAGGGGGGGGACAGGGTCCTACGAGCAGTACTTC. V is TRBV10-3 and J is TRBJ2-7; 9 nucleotides match TRBD1. The CDR3 length is 14 residues. Germline V gene data show CDR1 as ENHRY and CDR2 as SYGVKD. The V segment lost 6 bases and the J segment 1 base; nucleotides outside the gene matches: 4.

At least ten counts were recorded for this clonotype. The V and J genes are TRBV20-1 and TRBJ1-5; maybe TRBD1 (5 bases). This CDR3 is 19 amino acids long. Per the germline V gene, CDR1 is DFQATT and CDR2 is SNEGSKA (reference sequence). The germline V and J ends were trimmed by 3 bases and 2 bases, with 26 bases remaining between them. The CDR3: CSARRLTEYGGFGNQPQHF. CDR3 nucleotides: TGCAGTGCTAGGAGATTAACAGAATACGGGGGATTTGGCAATCAGCCCCAGCATTTT.

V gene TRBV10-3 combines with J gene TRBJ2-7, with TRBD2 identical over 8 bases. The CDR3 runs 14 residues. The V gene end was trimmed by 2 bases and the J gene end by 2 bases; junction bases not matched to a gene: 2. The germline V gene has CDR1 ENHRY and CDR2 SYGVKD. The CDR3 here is CAISEREGPYEQYF. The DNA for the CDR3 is TGTGCCATCAGTGAGCGGGAGGGCCCCTACGAGCAGTACTTC.

This chain's CDR3 is CATSRDSGRGYNEQFF. The DNA for the CDR3 is TGTGCCACCAGCAGAGATTCGGGCAGGGGGTACAATGAGCAGTTCTTC. V usage is TRBV15 and J usage is TRBJ2-1, with 7 bases aligning to TRBD1. This CDR3 spans 16 amino acids. Per germline, CDR1 LNHNV and CDR2 YYDKDF (reference sequence). V lost 0 bases to trimming and J lost 4 bases; unmatched junction nucleotides: 6.

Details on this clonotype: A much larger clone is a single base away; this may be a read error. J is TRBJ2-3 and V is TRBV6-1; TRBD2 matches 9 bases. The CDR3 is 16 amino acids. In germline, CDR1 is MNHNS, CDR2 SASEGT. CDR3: CASSPLPAGGQDAQYF. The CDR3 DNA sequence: TGTGCCAGCAGTCCGCTCCCGGCGGGGGGGCAAGATGCGCAGTATTTT.

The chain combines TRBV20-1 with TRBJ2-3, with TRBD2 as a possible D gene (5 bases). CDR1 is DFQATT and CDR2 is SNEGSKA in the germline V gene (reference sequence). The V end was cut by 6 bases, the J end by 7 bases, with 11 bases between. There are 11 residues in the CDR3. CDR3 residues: CSALLANTQYF. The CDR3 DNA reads TGCAGTGCCCTCCTAGCTAATACGCAGTATTTT.

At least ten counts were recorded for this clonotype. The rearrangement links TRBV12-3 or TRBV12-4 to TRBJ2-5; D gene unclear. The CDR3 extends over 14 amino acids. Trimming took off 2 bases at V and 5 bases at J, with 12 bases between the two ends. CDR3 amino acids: CASSLSGSGETQYF. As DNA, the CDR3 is TGTGCCAGCAGTTTATCCGGTTCTGGGGAGACCCAGTACTTC.

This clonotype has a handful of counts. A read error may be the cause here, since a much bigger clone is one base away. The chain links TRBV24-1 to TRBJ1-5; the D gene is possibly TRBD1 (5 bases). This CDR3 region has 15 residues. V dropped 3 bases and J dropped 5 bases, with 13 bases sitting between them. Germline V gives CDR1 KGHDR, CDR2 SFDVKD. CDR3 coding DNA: TGTGCCACCAGTGATGCGGGACGGGGGTATCAGCCCCAGCATTTT. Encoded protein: CATSDAGRGYQPQHF.

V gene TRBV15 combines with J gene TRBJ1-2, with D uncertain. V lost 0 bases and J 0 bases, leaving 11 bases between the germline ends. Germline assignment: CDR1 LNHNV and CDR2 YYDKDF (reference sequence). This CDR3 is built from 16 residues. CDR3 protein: CATSRESRGTNYGYTF. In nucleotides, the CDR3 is TGTGCCACCAGCAGAGAAAGTCGCGGCACTAACTATGGCTACACCTTC.

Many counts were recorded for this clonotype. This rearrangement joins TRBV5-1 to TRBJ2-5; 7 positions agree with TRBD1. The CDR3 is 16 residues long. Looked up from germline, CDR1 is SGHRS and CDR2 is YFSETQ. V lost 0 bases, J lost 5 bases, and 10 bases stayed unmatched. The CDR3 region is CASSLAAGGGAETQYF. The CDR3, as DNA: TGCGCCAGCAGCTTGGCCGCAGGGGGTGGCGCGGAGACCCAGTACTTC. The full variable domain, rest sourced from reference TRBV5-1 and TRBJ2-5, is KAGVTQTPRYLIKTRGQQVTLSCSPISGHRSVSWYQQTPGQGLQFLFEYFSETQRNKGNFPGRFSGRQFSNSRSEMNVSTLELGDSALYLCASSLAAGGGAETQYFGPGTRLLVL.